This T cell receptor (beta chain) was recorded in a study of cytomegalovirus exposure and HLA in healthy donors. Study-level information: A prior analysis found around 110 million unique TCR beta sequences from around 180 million T cells.

Broader study findings: Differences between HLA loci emerged in a later analysis of TCR association rates, with DRB1 most and HLA-C fewest.

Worth noting for this clone: Its cognate antigen is unknown.

Healthy bone marrow donors supplied every sample. Researchers ran the PCR with 60 Vbeta and 13 Jbeta primers. Data came from immunoSEQ multiplex PCR; TCRdb stores just in-frame clones and leaves some out. This table has around 100,000 clones, 70% to 80% appearing once. Sequencing was carried out using PBMCs. This receptor was identified in a female donor in good health and CMV-seropositive.

The CDR3 bases are TGTGCCAGCAGCTTACACGGGACAGGGACATACGAGCAGTACTTC. Its translation is CASSLHGTGTYEQYF. This chain connects TRBV7-2 to TRBJ2-7, with 9 positions matching TRBD1. After removal of 2 bases from V and 4 bases from J, the junction contained 6 bases not matched to a gene. Germline V gene sequence: CDR1 SGHTA, CDR2 FQGNSA. The CDR3 loop spans 15 amino acids.